The 20 T cell receptor beta chains presented below share a single source sample, sequenced in a study of cytomegalovirus exposure and HLA in healthy donors. Vbeta (60) and Jbeta (13) primers were used in the PCR. The repertoire was sequenced with immunoSEQ multiplex PCR; TCRdb's copy has only in-frame clones and lacks some. The repertoire holds around 150,000 clones, with over 80% as singletons. Source material: PBMCs. All receptors come from a man aged 45-60 years in good health and CMV-seropositive.

The chain recombines TRBV7-9 with TRBJ2-7; TRBD2 matches at 7 bases. This CDR3 is 15 amino acids long. The germline gives CDR1 SEHNR, CDR2 FQNEAQ (reference sequence). J lost 6 bases, V lost 4 bases, and 12 bases had no gene match. This CDR3 reads CASSWLSGGDSEQYF. The CDR3 DNA reads as TGTGCCAGCAGCTGGCTCTCGGGGGGTGATAGCGAGCAGTACTTC.

This clone was counted a single time. This chain uses TRBV5-1 with TRBJ2-2; perhaps TRBD2 as D (5 bases). Trimming took 4 bases from V and 3 from J, leaving 10 bases between them. The CDR3 has 14 amino acids. Germline loops: CDR1 SGHRS, CDR2 YFSETQ. The CDR3, as DNA: TGCGCCAGCAGCCTGGACGGGGACACCGGGGAGCTGTTTTTT. This encodes CASSLDGDTGELFF. The full variable domain, in which reference TRBV5-1 and TRBJ2-2 provide the parts outside the CDR3, is KAGVTQTPRYLIKTRGQQVTLSCSPISGHRSVSWYQQTPGQGLQFLFEYFSETQRNKGNFPGRFSGRQFSNSRSEMNVSTLELGDSALYLCASSLDGDTGELFFGEGSRLTVL.

This chain connects TRBV27 to TRBJ1-1; 8 bases fit TRBD1. The germline V gene has CDR1 MNHEY and CDR2 SMNVEV (reference sequence). Trimming at V came to 5 bases and at J to 1 base, leaving 3 bases not matched to a gene. The CDR3 is made up of 14 amino acids. Here the CDR3 reads CASSLDRGNTEAFF. The CDR3 bases are TGTGCCAGCAGTCTTGACAGGGGGAACACTGAAGCTTTCTTT.

This chain links TRBV27 with TRBJ2-6, with TRBD1 matching 9 bases. With V trimmed by 5 bases and J by 2 bases, 7 bases remained unmatched. The CDR3 consists of 17 residues. Germline assignment: CDR1 MNHEY and CDR2 SMNVEV (reference sequence). CDR3 in DNA: TGTGCCAGCAGTCCAGGACAGGGGTTCACTGGGGCCAACGTCCTGACTTTC. This encodes CASSPGQGFTGANVLTF.

In its sample, this clone was seen a few times. The chain couples TRBV6-1 to TRBJ1-5; D is uncertain. The CDR3 length is 14 residues. Trimming took 2 bases from V and 4 from J, leaving 9 bases between them. Germline CDR1 reads MNHNS; CDR2 reads SASEGT. DNA of the CDR3: TGTGCCAGCAGTGAATCCGGGATAAATCAGCCCCAGCATTTT. This sequence encodes CASSESGINQPQHF.

The chain links TRBV28 to TRBJ2-3; TRBD2 agrees at 7 bases. V was clipped by 7 bases and J by 1 base; unmatched bases: 8. Germline-derived CDR1 and CDR2 are MDHEN and SYDVKM. CDR3 length: 15 residues. CDR3 region: CASKSLAGGTDTQYF. The CDR3 DNA follows: TGTGCCAGCAAAAGTTTGGCGGGGGGCACAGATACGCAGTATTTT.

This chain connects TRBV7-2 to TRBJ2-2, with a weak D call TRBD2 (6 bases). Trimming pared 7 bases from V and 2 bases from J, leaving 14 bases between. CDR3 length: 15 amino acids. CDR1 is SGHTA and CDR2 is FQGNSA in the germline V gene. CDR3 in amino acids: CASTQRTTNTGELFF. The CDR3 DNA is TGTGCCAGCACCCAAAGGACTACCAACACCGGGGAGCTGTTTTTT.

This chain links TRBV5-1 with TRBJ2-5; 11 nucleotides match TRBD1. The end of the DNA is better explained by TRBJ2-7, so the J call may be wrong. Germline CDR1 SGHRS, CDR2 YFSETQ. This CDR3 has 15 amino acids. This CDR3 is CASSPAGTGGNEQYF. The CDR3 region has the DNA TGCGCCAGCAGCCCTGCCGGGACAGGGGGGAACGAGCAGTACTTC.

Only one count was recorded for this clone. This chain connects TRBV18 to TRBJ1-1; tentatively, D is TRBD1 (6 bases). The germline V and J ends were trimmed by 6 bases and 5 bases, with 13 bases remaining between them. The CDR3 spans 13 residues. From germline, CDR1 is KGHSH and CDR2 LQKENI. Written as DNA, the CDR3 is TGTGCCAGCTCCGGGGGGCTGGGTACTGAAGCTTTCTTT. Translation: CASSGGLGTEAFF.

The gene calls are TRBV7-8 and TRBJ1-2; a weak D match, TRBD1 (6 bases). Germline lookup yields CDR1 SGHVS and CDR2 FQNEAQ. The CDR3 is made up of 16 amino acids. The V end was cut by 5 bases, the J end by 8 bases, with 24 bases between. CDR3 DNA sequence: TGTGCCAGCAGCCCCTACAGGACACAGGGAACGGGCGGCTACACCTTC. This encodes CASSPYRTQGTGGYTF.

This clone was counted a single time. The chain combines TRBV19 with TRBJ1-3, with D maybe TRBD1 (6 bases). Germline V gene lookup returns CDR1 LNHDA and CDR2 SQIVND (reference sequence). The CDR3 spans 15 residues. Trimming left V 1 base short and J 5 bases short, with 12 bases between. The CDR3 protein is CASSIAQGSRNTIYF. DNA for the CDR3: TGTGCCAGTAGTATAGCTCAGGGGTCGAGAAACACCATATATTTT.

The genes are TRBV27 and TRBJ2-3, with TRBD2 identical over 9 bases. CDR3 length: 16 amino acids. V dropped 5 bases and J dropped 6; count of bases not matched to a gene: 12. CDR1 is MNHEY, CDR2 SMNVEV, per germline (reference sequence). This CDR3 is CASSPGTSPRGDTQYF. For the CDR3, the DNA is TGTGCCAGCAGTCCTGGGACTAGCCCACGCGGGGATACGCAGTATTTT.

As regards this clone: Germline and junction disagree at one end, which may indicate a read error. This sequence joins TRBV7-9 and TRBJ2-7, with TRBD2 as a possible D gene (5 bases). This CDR3 region has 11 residues. Germline V lookup: CDR1 SEHNR, CDR2 FQNEAQ (reference sequence). The CDR3 sequence is CSSSLGSEQYF. The DNA for the CDR3 is TGTTCCAGCAGCTTGGGGAGCGAGCAGTACTTC. Looking up the rest from reference TRBV7-9 and TRBJ2-7 gives the full variable domain: DTGVSQNPRHKITKRGQNVTFRCDPISEHNRLYWYRQTLGQGPEFLTYFQNEAQLEKSRLLSDRFSAERPKGSFSTLEIQRTEQGDSAMYLCSSSLGSEQYFGPGTRLTVT.

V gene TRBV7-3 combines with J gene TRBJ2-7, with unresolved D. The V and J ends lost 5 bases and 0 bases respectively, with 17 bases between them. The CDR3 has 16 residues. The V gene's germline CDR1 is SGHTA and CDR2 FQGTGA. Here the CDR3 DNA reads TGTGCCAGCAGCCCGGATCAGGTCCTGTACTCCTACGAGCAGTACTTC. Amino acids: CASSPDQVLYSYEQYF.

This rearrangement joins TRBV30 to TRBJ2-1; 10 nucleotides align to TRBD2. The CDR3 covers 18 residues. V trimming: 4 bases; J trimming: 0 bases; junction bases outside the gene matches: 12. The V gene's germline CDR1 is GTSNPN and CDR2 SVGIG (reference sequence). The CDR3 DNA reads as TGTGCCTGGACAAGCCCAGGACTAGCGGCGAGCTCCTACAATGAGCAGTTCTTC. Translated, it gives CAWTSPGLAASSYNEQFF.

Turning to this clone: The junction differs from germline at one of its ends, possibly a read error. J is TRBJ1-1 and V is TRBV7-9, with TRBD1 identical over 7 bases. The CDR3 loop spans 14 amino acids. Germline loops: CDR1 SEHNR, CDR2 FQNEAQ (reference sequence). CDR3 loop: CSSSSRDRGTEAFF. CDR3 coding DNA: TGTTCCAGCAGCAGCCGGGACAGAGGCACTGAAGCTTTCTTT.

The chain is built from TRBV21-1 and TRBJ2-7; the listed D gene, TRBD1, was not tested against the DNA. TRBV21-1 is an annotated pseudogene. The CDR3 length is 14 residues. The CDR3 sequence is CASSPGQASFEQYF. The CDR3 nucleotides read TGTGCCAGCAGCCCCGGACAGGCTAGCTTCGAGCAGTACTTC.

V gene TRBV4-1 combines with J gene TRBJ2-1; TRBD2 matches 9 bases. This CDR3 contains 15 residues. CDR1 MGHRA and CDR2 YSYEKL come from the germline V gene. The J segment lost 7 bases and the V segment lost 1 base, leaving 5 bases of the junction unmatched. CDR3 loop: CASSQGEAGGNEQFF. DNA for the CDR3: TGCGCCAGCAGCCAAGGAGAGGCGGGAGGGAATGAGCAGTTCTTC.

The DNA of the CDR3 is TGTGCCAGCAGCGAACCAATAATAGTTGTTAACTCTGGGGCCAACGTCCTGACTTTC. It is translated as CASSEPIIVVNSGANVLTF. The rearrangement uses TRBV9 and TRBJ2-6; D gene uncertain. Germline loops: CDR1 SGDLS, CDR2 YYNGEE. Trimming stripped 3 bases from V and 0 bases from J, with 19 bases between. The CDR3 consists of 19 residues.

This clone was observed a handful of times. The gene calls are TRBV6-5 and TRBJ2-1; D gene uncertain. This CDR3 has 14 residues. V was trimmed by 2 bases and J by 11 bases, leaving 16 bases between them. CDR1 and CDR2 (germline): MNHEY, SVGAGI. CDR3 in DNA: TGTGCCAGCAGTTACGGTCATCTTACACTACAGCAGTTCTTC. Residues: CASSYGHLTLQQFF.